One and the same sample provided the 7 T cell receptor beta chains below, sequenced in a study of cytomegalovirus exposure and HLA in healthy donors. The PCR had 60 Vbeta and 13 Jbeta primers. TCRdb's copy holds only in-frame clones and misses some; the assay was immunoSEQ multiplex PCR. The repertoire has approximately 210,000 clones, approximately 86% of them found once; the top ten carry roughly 1.7%. The material sequenced was PBMCs. The receptors stem from a woman between 18 and 29 years old in good health and CMV-seronegative.

V is TRBV5-6 and J is TRBJ1-2; D gene ambiguous. Trimming left V 0 bases short and J 12 bases short, with 18 bases between. This CDR3 is 14 amino acids long. The germline V gene has CDR1 SGHDT and CDR2 YYEEEE. The CDR3 coding sequence is TGTGCCAGCAGCTTGGCCCCCGTTGGTGGTACACACACCTTC. This sequence encodes CASSLAPVGGTHTF.

The sample holds a few counts of this clone. The chain employs TRBV5-1 and TRBJ1-5, with 9 bases fitting TRBD1. CDR1 is SGHRS and CDR2 is YFSETQ in the germline V gene. CDR3 length equals 13 residues. The junction had 2 bases not matched to a gene; V was cut back by 4 bases and J by 6 bases. As DNA, the CDR3 is TGCGCCAGCAGCCCGGACAGGGGTCAGCCCCAGCATTTT. It encodes CASSPDRGQPQHF.

The CDR3: CASSSSRGSDEQFF. In DNA, the CDR3 is TGTGCCAGCAGCTCCTCTAGGGGTTCGGATGAGCAGTTCTTC. The gene calls are TRBV11-2 and TRBJ2-1; D perhaps matches TRBD1 (5 bases). Between the trimmed V and J ends, which lost 4 bases and 8 bases, there was a span of 15 bases. This CDR3 region has 14 residues. Germline CDR1 and CDR2: SGHAT and FQNNGV. The entire variable domain, with the rest obtained from reference TRBV11-2 and TRBJ2-1, is as follows: EAGVAQSPRYKIIEKRQSVAFWCNPISGHATLYWYQQILGQGPKLLIQFQNNGVVDDSQLPKDRFSAERLKGVDSTLKIQPAKLEDSAVYLCASSSSRGSDEQFFGPGTRLTVL.

This chain links TRBV5-4 with TRBJ2-7, with TRBD1 identical over 7 bases. Looked up from germline, CDR1 is SGHNT and CDR2 is YYREEE (reference sequence). The CDR3 is 14 amino acids. V lost 4 bases to trimming and J lost 2 bases; unmatched junction nucleotides: 6. The CDR3 sequence is CASSETGETYEQYF. The CDR3 region has the DNA TGTGCCAGCAGCGAAACAGGGGAAACCTACGAGCAGTACTTC.

The V and J genes are TRBV7-9 and TRBJ1-6; D call uncertain. This CDR3 has 15 residues. V lost 4 bases and J 5 bases, leaving 12 bases between the germline ends. Germline assignment: CDR1 SEHNR and CDR2 FQNEAQ (reference sequence). In nucleotides, the CDR3 is TGTGCCAGCAGCTCCCGCACAGAAAATAATTCACCCCTCCACTTT. Translation: CASSSRTENNSPLHF.

The rearrangement links TRBV7-8 to TRBJ2-1, with 7 bases lining up with TRBD1. CDR1 is SGHVS, CDR2 FQNEAQ, per germline. V shed 3 bases, J shed 8 bases, and the junction held 4 bases outside the gene matches. The CDR3 spans 13 residues. CDR3 region: CASSFDRVHEQFF. For the CDR3, the DNA is TGTGCCAGCAGCTTCGACAGGGTACATGAGCAGTTCTTC.

V gene TRBV18 combines with J gene TRBJ1-1, with TRBD1 as a possible D gene (6 bases). Trimming cost V 8 bases and J 4 bases, with 17 bases left between them. The CDR3 totals 14 residues. From germline, CDR1 is KGHSH and CDR2 LQKENI. DNA for the CDR3: TGTGCCAGCCAGCCCGGGGGGCACGGCACTGAAGCTTTCTTT. Protein sequence: CASQPGGHGTEAFF.